These 12 T cell receptor beta chains were all obtained from the same sample, sequenced in a study of blood T cell repertoires in COVID-19. Produced via immunoSEQ multiplex PCR; TCRdb's table is partial and in-frame only. The sample contains 200,000 to 250,000 clones, about 90% of which appear only once. Sequencing was performed on peripheral blood. Every receptor here comes from a man aged 25-40 years with acute or convalescent COVID-19.

The V call is TRBV6-5, the J call TRBJ1-2; 7 bases are shared with TRBD1. The CDR3 runs 12 residues. The germline CDR1 and CDR2 sequences are MNHEY and SVGAGI. The J segment lost 8 bases and the V segment lost 7 bases, leaving 7 bases of the junction unmatched. The CDR3 coding sequence is TGTGCCAGCACTAGGGGGCGGCGCGGCTACACCTTC. Encoded protein: CASTRGRRGYTF.

The gene calls are TRBV5-1 and TRBJ1-5, with D perhaps TRBD1 (6 bases). V lost 2 bases and J lost 7, with 19 bases in between. Germline V gene sequence: CDR1 SGHRS, CDR2 YFSETQ. This CDR3 has 16 amino acids. The CDR3 is CASSFALQGSEQPQHF. As DNA, the CDR3 is TGCGCCAGCAGCTTTGCCTTACAGGGAAGCGAACAGCCCCAGCATTTT.

The chain employs TRBV9 and TRBJ2-1; weak D call: TRBD1 (6 bases). This CDR3 has 14 residues. CDR1 is SGDLS, CDR2 YYNGEE, per germline. Trimming removed 7 bases from V and 7 bases from J, with 18 bases in between. The CDR3 is CASDSGGRGNEQFF. Written as DNA, the CDR3 is TGTGCCAGCGATTCTGGAGGCAGGGGTAATGAGCAGTTCTTC.

V usage is TRBV5-1 and J usage is TRBJ2-3, with a possible D match to TRBD1 (6 bases). The CDR3 contains 15 residues. CDR1 and CDR2 from the germline V gene are SGHRS and YFSETQ. V lost 4 bases to trimming and J lost 4 bases, with 16 bases between them. The CDR3, as DNA: TGCGCCAGCAGCGTACAGGGATTTCTATCAGATACGCAGTATTTT. The encoded protein is CASSVQGFLSDTQYF.

CDR3 protein: CASSGLQGTRDWNYGYTF. As DNA, the CDR3 is TGTGCCAGTAGCGGCTTACAGGGTACCCGGGATTGGAACTATGGCTACACCTTC. The chain couples TRBV19 to TRBJ1-2; tentatively, D is TRBD1 (6 bases). CDR3 length: 18 amino acids. Germline-derived CDR1 and CDR2 are LNHDA and SQIVND (reference sequence). V shed 6 bases and J shed 2 bases, with 25 bases lying between them.

This sequence joins TRBV6-5 and TRBJ1-5; D is possibly TRBD1 (6 bases). The V gene lost 6 bases and the J gene lost 4 bases, with 7 bases spanning the gap. Germline CDR1 reads MNHEY; CDR2 reads SVGAGI. This CDR3 contains 12 residues. The DNA for the CDR3 is TGTGCCAGCAGACAGGGAAATCAGCCCCAGCATTTT. Amino acid sequence: CASRQGNQPQHF.

This clone was recorded once. The chain employs TRBV9 and TRBJ2-6; 9 bases are shared with TRBD1. The V gene end was trimmed by 4 bases and the J gene end by 2 bases; junction bases not matched to a gene: 19. This CDR3 contains 21 residues. Germline values: CDR1 SGDLS, CDR2 YYNGEE. The CDR3 region has the DNA TGTGCCAGCAGCCCAATGCCTAGGGGGACAGGGAATATGGCTGGGGCCAACGTCCTGACTTTC. Amino acid sequence: CASSPMPRGTGNMAGANVLTF.

The V gene is TRBV2, the J gene TRBJ2-3; TRBD2 aligns across 7 bases. The length of the CDR3 is 12 residues. The V gene's germline CDR1 is SNHLY and CDR2 FYNNEI. Trimming cost V 7 bases and J 11 bases; bases outside gene matches: 9. The CDR3 here is CASMSGAVRQYF. DNA of the CDR3: TGTGCCAGCATGAGCGGGGCGGTAAGGCAGTATTTT.

V and J are TRBV10-3 and TRBJ1-1; D is unresolved. The CDR3 extends over 13 amino acids. Germline V gives CDR1 ENHRY, CDR2 SYGVKD. V lost 6 bases to trimming and J lost 1 base, with 9 bases between them. The chain's CDR3 is CAISGARNTEAFF. In nucleotides, the CDR3 is TGTGCCATCAGCGGAGCACGGAACACTGAAGCTTTCTTT.

This chain links TRBV7-6 with TRBJ1-1; TRBD1 is a possible D gene (6 bases). Germline V gives CDR1 SGHVS, CDR2 FNYEAQ. The CDR3 totals 14 residues. Trimming removed 3 bases at V and 1 base at J, with 9 bases between. The CDR3 here is CASSFLQGNTEAFF. For the CDR3, the DNA is TGTGCCAGCAGCTTCCTACAGGGGAACACTGAAGCTTTCTTT.

V gene TRBV6-5 combines with J gene TRBJ1-1; TRBD1 aligns across 7 bases. CDR1 is MNHEY and CDR2 is SVGAGI in the germline V gene. V dropped 2 bases and J dropped 4; count of bases not matched to a gene: 7. The CDR3 covers 15 residues. This CDR3 reads CASSYEGAGGTEAFF. For the CDR3, the DNA is TGTGCCAGCAGTTACGAGGGCGCAGGGGGCACTGAAGCTTTCTTT.

V gene TRBV28 combines with J gene TRBJ2-5, with 8 bases matching TRBD1. From germline, CDR1 is MDHEN and CDR2 SYDVKM. V shed 5 bases, J shed 2 bases, and the junction held 7 bases outside the gene matches. CDR3 length: 15 residues. The DNA for the CDR3 is TGTGCCAGCAGTCGCCCCGGGACAGGTCAAGAGACCCAGTACTTC. Its translation: CASSRPGTGQETQYF.